The present entry profiles one T cell receptor (beta chain) with its context. Other DNA sequences in the sample encode the same CDR3. The V gene end was trimmed by 3 bases and the J gene end by 1 base; junction bases not matched to a gene: 1. The CDR3 runs 15 residues. Germline V gene data show CDR1 as LNHDA and CDR2 as SQIVND (reference sequence). The sample comes from a study of blood T cell repertoires in COVID-19. Profiled with immunoSEQ multiplex PCR; TCRdb holds only in-frame clones, not every one. The table shows roughly 96,000 clones, with more than 75% occurring only once. The sequencing input was peripheral blood. V usage is TRBV19 and J usage is TRBJ1-5; 9 bases fit TRBD1. The clonotype originates from a man aged 80 or over with acute or convalescent COVID-19. CDR3 residues: CASSIDRGSNQPQHF. The CDR3 region has the DNA TGTGCCAGTAGTATTGACAGGGGGAGCAATCAGCCCCAGCATTTT. The complete variable domain, with remaining parts taken from reference TRBV19 and TRBJ1-5, reads DGGITQSPKYLFRKEGQNVTLSCEQNLNHDAMYWYRQDPGQGLRLIYYSQIVNDFQKGDIAEGYSVSREKKESFPLTVTSAQKNPTAFYLCASSIDRGSNQPQHFGDGTRLSIL.